Sequencing of this TCR beta chain was carried out in a study of vaccination and CD4 T cells after COVID-19. Oncomine TCR Beta short-read sequencing was applied to DNA from cultured CD4+ T cells. TCRdb ran MiXCR on the PCR reads and lists one entry per CDR3 protein. This table holds approximately 17,000 distinct CDR3 sequences, more than 55% found once. Treatment noted: roughly 10-day PBMC culture with coronavirus spike peptide pools or control peptides (ViraFEST assay). On this clonotype itself: Its antigen is undetermined.

V lost 6 bases and J lost 0, with 11 bases in between. Germline loops: CDR1 LGHDT, CDR2 YNNKEL (reference sequence). The CDR3 has 14 residues. The sequence was obtained from a human donor who had recovered from COVID-19. The gene calls are TRBV3-1 and TRBJ1-2; D is undetermined. Sequencing was performed on CD4+ T cells from blood, cultured in vitro. CDR3 residues: CASSDNSANYGYTF. The CDR3 DNA is TGTGCCAGCAGTGACAACAGCGCTAACTATGGCTACACCTTC. The full variable domain, its missing parts supplied by reference TRBV3-1 and TRBJ1-2, is DTAVSQTPKYLVTQMGNDKSIKCEQNLGHDTMYWYKQDSKKFLKIMFSYNNKELIINETVPNRFSPKSPDKAHLNLHINSLELGDSAVYFCASSDNSANYGYTFGSGTRLTVV.